One and the same sample provided the 5 T cell receptor beta chains below, sequenced in a study of blood T cells in healthy people across ages. Alongside a J-beta primer mix, a sample-barcoded 5' primer served in a second PCR lasting about 6 to 12 cycles. One entry per CDR3 protein, called by TCRdb with MiXCR from the 5' RACE reads. The sample records roughly 1.9 million distinct CDR3 sequences, roughly two fifths being singletons. Sample: blood. The receptor set was obtained from a human donor in good health.

The rearrangement links TRBV5-1 to TRBJ2-7; no reliable D call. This CDR3 has 13 residues. The ends were cut back, 5 bases at V and 3 bases at J, with 12 bases in the middle. Germline CDR1 and CDR2: SGHRS and YFSETQ. In nucleotides, the CDR3 is TGCGCCAGCAGGCGAGACGTAGACTACGAGCAGTACTTC. Protein: CASRRDVDYEQYF.

This clonotype has a handful of counts. V gene TRBV11-2 combines with J gene TRBJ2-7; D not certain. This CDR3 comprises 12 residues. CDR1 is SGHAT, CDR2 FQNNGV, per germline. V lost 4 bases to trimming and J lost 7 bases, with 11 bases between them. The CDR3, as DNA: TGTGCCAGCAGCTCAGAAACAGCAGAGCAGTACTTC. As protein: CASSSETAEQYF.

This chain uses TRBV12-5 with TRBJ2-7; possibly TRBD1 for D (6 bases). The length of the CDR3 is 13 residues. Germline lookup yields CDR1 LGHNT and CDR2 FRNRAP. Trimming took off 1 base at V and 3 bases at J, with 7 bases between the two ends. The CDR3 protein is CASGLGGGYEQYF. As DNA, the CDR3 is TGTGCTAGTGGTTTGGGAGGGGGCTACGAGCAGTACTTC.

The chain couples TRBV27 to TRBJ2-2, with 9 bases lining up with TRBD1. V was clipped by 3 bases and J by 6 bases; unmatched bases: 11. This CDR3 is built from 17 residues. Germline loops: CDR1 MNHEY, CDR2 SMNVEV (reference sequence). CDR3 bases: TGTGCCAGCAGTTTCCGCCCGGGACAGGGAGTTGCCGGGGAGCTGTTTTTT. Translating it yields CASSFRPGQGVAGELFF.

The chain employs TRBV24-1 and TRBJ2-3; D is possibly TRBD2 (6 bases). Germline V lookup: CDR1 KGHDR, CDR2 SFDVKD. This CDR3 comprises 14 residues. The V gene lost 4 bases and the J gene lost 4 bases, with 11 bases spanning the gap. CDR3 sequence (DNA): TGTGCCACCAGTGACCCGGGGGAAGCAGATACGCAGTATTTT. Residues: CATSDPGEADTQYF.